Below, 5 T cell receptor beta chains from the same sample are listed, as sequenced in a study of regulatory T cells in long-lasting Graves disease. Arm-PCR of CDR3 regions with iRepertoire HTBI primers generated TCR beta libraries. One entry per CDR3 protein, called by TCRdb with MiXCR from the multiplex PCR reads. The sample yields roughly 520,000 distinct CDR3 sequences, 9.5% to 15% seen once. Time point indicated: newly diagnosed GD, antithyroid drugs for less than 3 months. Extracted RNA from PBMCs served as the source of the TCR library. These data also featured in a second study, about T cells in Graves' hyperthyroidism and ophthalmopathy.

The specimen comprised peripheral blood mononuclear cells (PBMCs), sampled at new diagnosis, from a patient treated with antithyroid drugs. The source of these receptors is a woman aged 25 to 39 with Graves disease.

This clonotype was observed at least ten times. The V and J genes are TRBV5-4 and TRBJ2-7; a possible D gene is TRBD2 (6 bases). Germline V gene data show CDR1 as SGHNT and CDR2 as YYREEE (reference sequence). Trimming left V 4 bases short and J 4 bases short, with 15 bases between. The CDR3 has 14 residues. The CDR3 DNA sequence: TGTGCCAGCAGCCCAGACGGGGGTGGGTACGAGCAGTACTTC. This gives the protein CASSPDGGGYEQYF.

This clonotype showed up many times. The V gene is TRBV2, the J gene TRBJ1-4; D unresolved. V was pared by 4 bases and J by 8 bases, with 17 bases between. Germline CDR1 is SNHLY and CDR2 is FYNNEI. The CDR3 is 15 residues long. CDR3: CASSAETPLTEKLFF. The CDR3 nucleotides read TGTGCCAGCAGTGCGGAGACACCCCTCACGGAAAAACTGTTTTTT.

This clonotype showed up many times. V usage is TRBV28 and J usage is TRBJ2-3, with 8 bases lining up with TRBD1. The germline V gene has CDR1 MDHEN and CDR2 SYDVKM. The V and J ends lost 6 bases and 6 bases, in that order; junction bases with no gene match: 11. The CDR3 covers 15 residues. CDR3 loop: CASRGIRGRVDTQYF. In nucleotides, the CDR3 is TGTGCCAGCAGGGGTATCAGGGGGCGCGTGGATACGCAGTATTTT.

This clonotype showed up many times. The chain carries TRBV7-8 and TRBJ1-1; the D gene is possibly TRBD1 (6 bases). From germline, CDR1 is SGHVS and CDR2 FQNEAQ. V lost 0 bases to trimming and J lost 4 bases, with 18 bases between them. The CDR3 length is 17 residues. The CDR3 bases are TGTGCCAGCAGCTTAGCGAGGGGGAGGGCCGGGGCCACTGAAGCTTTCTTT. It is translated as CASSLARGRAGATEAFF. Based on the CDR3 plus reference TRBV7-8 and TRBJ1-1, the full variable domain is GAGVSQSPRYKVAKRGQDVALRCDPISGHVSLFWYQQALGQGPEFLTYFQNEAQLDKSGLPSDRFFAERPEGSVSTLKIQRTQQEDSAVYLCASSLARGRAGATEAFFGQGTRLTVV.

At least ten counts were recorded for this clonotype. The chain combines TRBV20-1 with TRBJ1-4, with D possibly matching TRBD1 (5 bases). The V gene's germline CDR1 is DFQATT and CDR2 SNEGSKA (reference sequence). V lost 3 bases and J 5 bases, leaving 13 bases between the germline ends. The CDR3 has 14 residues. CDR3 region: CSARKGIWNEKLFF. The CDR3 coding sequence is TGCAGTGCTAGGAAGGGGATTTGGAATGAAAAACTGTTTTTT.